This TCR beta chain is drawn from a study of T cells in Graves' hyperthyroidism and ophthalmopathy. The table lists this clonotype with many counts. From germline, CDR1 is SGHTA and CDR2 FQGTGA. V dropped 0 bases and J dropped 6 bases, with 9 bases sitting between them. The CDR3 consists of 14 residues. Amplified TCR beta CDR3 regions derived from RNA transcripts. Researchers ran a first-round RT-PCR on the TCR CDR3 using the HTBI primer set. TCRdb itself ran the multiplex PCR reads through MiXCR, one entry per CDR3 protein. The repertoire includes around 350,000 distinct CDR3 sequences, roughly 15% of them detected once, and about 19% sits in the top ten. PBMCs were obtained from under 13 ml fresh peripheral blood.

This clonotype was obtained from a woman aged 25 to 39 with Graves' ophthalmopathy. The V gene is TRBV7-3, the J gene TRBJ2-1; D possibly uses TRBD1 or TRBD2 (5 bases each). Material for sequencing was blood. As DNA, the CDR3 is TGTGCCAGCAGCTTAACCGGGACCATCAATGAGCAGTTCTTC. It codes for CASSLTGTINEQFF.